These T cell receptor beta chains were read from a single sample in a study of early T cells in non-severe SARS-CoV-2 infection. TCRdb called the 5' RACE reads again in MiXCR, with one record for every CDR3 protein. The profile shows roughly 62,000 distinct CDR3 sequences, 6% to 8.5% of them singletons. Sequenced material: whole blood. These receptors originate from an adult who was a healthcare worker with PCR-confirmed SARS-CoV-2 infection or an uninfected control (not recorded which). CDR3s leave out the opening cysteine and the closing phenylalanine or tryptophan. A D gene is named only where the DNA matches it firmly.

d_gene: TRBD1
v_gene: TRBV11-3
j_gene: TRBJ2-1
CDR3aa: ASSEGRGQGAFNEQF

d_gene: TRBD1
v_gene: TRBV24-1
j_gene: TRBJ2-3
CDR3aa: ATSDLTGGSTDTQY

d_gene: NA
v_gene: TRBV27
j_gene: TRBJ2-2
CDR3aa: ASSSTGTIGELF

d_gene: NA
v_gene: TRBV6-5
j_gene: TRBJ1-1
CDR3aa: ASSYSRQGGTEAF

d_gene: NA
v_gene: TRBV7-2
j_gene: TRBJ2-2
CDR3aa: ASRFSGVLSTGELF

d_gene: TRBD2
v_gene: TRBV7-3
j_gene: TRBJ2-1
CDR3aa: ASSPDPRTRHEQF

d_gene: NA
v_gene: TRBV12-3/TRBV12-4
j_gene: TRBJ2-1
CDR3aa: ASSSGNEQF

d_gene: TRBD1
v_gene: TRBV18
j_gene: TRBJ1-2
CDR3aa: ASSPQSTGGNYGYT

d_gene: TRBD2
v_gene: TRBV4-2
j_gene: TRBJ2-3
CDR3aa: ASRRLAESTDTQY

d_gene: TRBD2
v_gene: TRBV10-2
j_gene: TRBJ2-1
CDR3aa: ASALAGIVDEQF

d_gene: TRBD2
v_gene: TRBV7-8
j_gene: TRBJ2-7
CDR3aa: ASSSQPGTSGLRGQY